Given below is one T cell receptor beta chain in context. The data originate from a study of CD8 T cells in Susac syndrome. TEMRA cells were FACS-enriched, unlike CD8+ and CD4+ T cells, which were negatively isolated. Germline CDR1 and CDR2: GTSNPN and SVGIG (reference sequence). The trim removed 5 bases at V and 0 bases at J, leaving 7 bases unmatched. This CDR3 region has 14 residues. Random hexamers were used to reverse transcribe about 0.45 to 1 ug of RNA. TCRdb itself ran the immunoSEQ multiplex PCR reads through MiXCR, one entry per CDR3 protein. The table has more than 250,000 distinct CDR3 sequences, under 95% seen once.

Material for sequencing was CD4+ T cells from PBMCs. This chain joins TRBV30 and TRBJ2-7; 7 bases fit TRBD2. The origin of this receptor is a human donor with multiple sclerosis. The CDR3 DNA reads as TGTGCCTGGGGAGGGACTACCACCTCCTACGAGCAGTACTTC. Residues: CAWGGTTTSYEQYF. Variable domain in full (rest from reference TRBV30 and TRBJ2-7): SQTIHQWPATLVQPVGSPLSLECTVEGTSNPNLYWYRQAAGRGLQLLFYSVGIGQISSEVPQNLSASRPQDRQFILSSKKLLLSDSGFYLCAWGGTTTSYEQYFGPGTRLTVT.